The TCR beta chain under discussion was sequenced for a study of technical replicates of blood from several donors. In germline, CDR1 is MNHNS, CDR2 SASEGT. This CDR3 has 15 amino acids. The V and J ends lost 7 bases and 5 bases, in that order; junction bases with no gene match: 7. Sequencing used immunoSEQ multiplex PCR; TCRdb keeps in-frame clones, though not all of them. Seen here are roughly 80,000 clones, 95% to 97% observed once, and the top ten hold about 0.2%. The receptor was isolated from a human donor in good health. V usage is TRBV6-1 and J usage is TRBJ2-2; 10 bases map to TRBD1. Sequencing was performed on T cells isolated from PBMCs. The CDR3 bases are TGTGCCAGCAACCGGGACAGGGGAAGGACCGGGGAGCTGTTTTTT. This encodes CASNRDRGRTGELFF.